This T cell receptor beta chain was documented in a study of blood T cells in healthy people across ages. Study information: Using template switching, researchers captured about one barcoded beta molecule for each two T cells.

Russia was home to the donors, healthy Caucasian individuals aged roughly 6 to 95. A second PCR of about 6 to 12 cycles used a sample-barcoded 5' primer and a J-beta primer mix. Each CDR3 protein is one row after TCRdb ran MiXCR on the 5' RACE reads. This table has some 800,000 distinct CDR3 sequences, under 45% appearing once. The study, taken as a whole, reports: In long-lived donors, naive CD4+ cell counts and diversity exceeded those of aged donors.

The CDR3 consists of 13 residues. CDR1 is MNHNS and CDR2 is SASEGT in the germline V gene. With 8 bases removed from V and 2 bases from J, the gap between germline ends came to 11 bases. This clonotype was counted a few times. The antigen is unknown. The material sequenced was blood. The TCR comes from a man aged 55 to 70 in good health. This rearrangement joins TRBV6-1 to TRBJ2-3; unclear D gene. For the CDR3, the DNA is TGTGCCAGCGGGGTGGTTGACACAGATACGCAGTATTTT. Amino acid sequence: CASGVVDTDTQYF.